This is a list of T cell receptor beta chains from one sample in a study of cytomegalovirus exposure and HLA in healthy donors. Method: immunoSEQ multiplex PCR; TCRdb's copy keeps in-frame clones and lacks some. The sample holds roughly 130,000 clones, roughly 66% seen once. What was sequenced was PBMCs. Receptor source: a man between 18 and 29 years old in good health and CMV-seronegative. CDR3s include the opening cysteine and the closing phenylalanine or tryptophan. The D gene is left open where the match is weak. Where a row states a size, it is once, few, many or the class of an expanded clone; other rows omit it.

v_call,clone_size,d_call,j_call,cdr3_nt,cdr3_aa
TRBV7-8,.,.,TRBJ2-7,TGTGCCAGCAGCTTAGGCCGCTCTCAGGGAAGTGACTACGAGCAGTACTTC,CASSLGRSQGSDYEQYF
TRBV9,.,.,TRBJ2-1,TGTGCCAGCAGCATCGGGACTCACTACAATGAGCAGTTCTTC,CASSIGTHYNEQFF
TRBV5-1,.,TRBD1,TRBJ1-4,TGCGCCAGCAGCGAAAGGGGACAGCGACCAGGTGAAAAACTGTTTTTT,CASSERGQRPGEKLFF
TRBV6-5,.,.,TRBJ1-5,TGTGCCAGCAGTTACGTGTCAGGAAGTCAGCCCCAGCATTTT,CASSYVSGSQPQHF
TRBV7-2,few,.,TRBJ2-3,TGTGCCAGCAGCTCACCTAGGAGCACAGATACGCAGTATTTT,CASSSPRSTDTQYF
TRBV21-1,.,.,TRBJ2-1,TGTGCCAGCAGCAAAAAAGGAGGCGGGAGGGGCTCCTACAATGAGCAGTTCTTC,CASSKKGGGRGSYNEQFF
TRBV5-1,.,.,TRBJ1-1,TGCGCCAGCAGCAGGGGAGGAGGGGTCGGAAACACTGAAGCTTTCTTT,CASSRGGGVGNTEAFF
TRBV6-1,few,.,TRBJ1-2,TGTGCCAGCACCCACCTCGGTGGGGCCAACTATGGCTACACCTTC,CASTHLGGANYGYTF
TRBV7-2,.,.,TRBJ1-4,TGTGCCAGCAGCTCCCGAATGGCGGCTAATGAAAAACTGTTTTTT,CASSSRMAANEKLFF
TRBV5-4,few,.,TRBJ1-5,TGTGCCAGCAGCTTTGAGGGAAATCAGCCCCAGCATTTT,CASSFEGNQPQHF
TRBV7-8,few,TRBD2,TRBJ2-7,TGTGCCAGCAGCTTAAAGGGCGGGAGGACATTGGGCGAGCAGTACTTC,CASSLKGGRTLGEQYF
TRBV27,.,TRBD2,TRBJ2-1,TGTGCCAGCAGTTTCCAGCGGGATAACTATGAGCAGTTCTTC,CASSFQRDNYEQFF
TRBV4-3,few,TRBD2,TRBJ2-3,TGCGCCAGCAGCCAAGATATAGTCGCTAGCGGGATTTCTAGCACAGATACGCAGTATTTT,CASSQDIVASGISSTDTQYF
TRBV7-2,.,TRBD2,TRBJ2-7,TGTGCCAGCAGCCCCCTAATAGCGGGAGGGCCTCCGCGCGAGCAGTACTTC,CASSPLIAGGPPREQYF
TRBV18,few,.,TRBJ1-2,TGTGCCAGCTCATCCGGCCTCGGAGGCTATGGCTACACCTTC,CASSSGLGGYGYTF
TRBV5-1,.,.,TRBJ1-2,TGCGCCAGCAGCCATGGGGTTATTACGTCCGGGACACCCGGTGGCTACACCTTC,CASSHGVITSGTPGGYTF